The present T cell receptor (beta chain) was sequenced within a study of blood T cell repertoires in COVID-19 (dated by TCRdb to between 2020 and 2021). The study in broad terms: Samples from collaborators originated in the United States, Italy and Spain and spanned both the acute and convalescent phases of COVID-19. The material from the prospective study consisted of cDNA or gDNA derived from T cells, B-cell-depleted T cells, or PBMCs. Deeply sampled blood TCRbeta repertoires from subjects exposed to, actively infected with, or recovered from COVID-19 were included in the dataset. The repertoires were released in a freely available public database intended as a resource for research on the immune response to SARS-CoV-2. The samples were drawn from the first 160 participants of the ongoing ImmuneRACE study and from more than 1,000 subjects provided by 6 global collaborators. Sample metadata almost always included a de-identified subject ID, COVID-19 status, age in years and sex. HLA class I and class II types, where available, came from metadata supplied by the sample provider rather than from assay-based typing.

The immunoSEQ Assay, a bias-controlled multiplex PCR, was used to amplify TCRbeta CDR3 regions from genomic DNA. Processing in the source paper ran as follows. Nucleated cell counts per sample were estimated from amplification of reference gene primers within the assay. To quantify the absolute abundance of each unique TCRbeta CDR3 rearrangement, sequence reads were collapsed and filtered. For each sample, productive Simpson clonality was calculated as the square root of Simpson's diversity index across productive rearrangements. What TCRdb holds here is the immuneACCESS table cut down to in-frame rearrangements. Part of the clones is not present; checked against another copy, under half of the missing clones reflect an unresolved V gene, and the others are unexplained. V, J and clone size reflect that table, while D and trimming were determined from the DNA. The sample profile shows fewer than 250,000 clones; more than 80% of them were found once. 2% to 3% of the sample rests with the top ten.

Notes on this clone: Its specific antigen is unknown. Base quality data are lacking; no much larger clone is found one base away.

One collaborating source in Seattle enrolled patients while the patients were actively infected and followed the patients over time throughout the course of disease. Whole blood was collected in K2EDTA tubes by collaborating institutions according to the institutions' own protocols. For TCRbeta analysis, collaborator samples were shipped as frozen whole blood, as isolated PBMCs, or as DNA extracted from either sample type. Overall study results and their limits: The quantity of clinical and demographic metadata differed by source and by participant and was supplied without curation.

V is pruned by 0 bases and J by 2 bases, leaving 1 base of the junction without a gene match. The CDR3 contains 14 residues, cysteine and phenylalanine counted. Only the CDR3 DNA is retained, 42 bases long and in frame from the first base. The CDR1 and CDR2 encoded by the germline V gene are SGDLS and YYNGEE. Rearrangement joined TRBV9 to TRBJ2-7; TRBD2 aligns with 8 central bases. Sequencing was performed on peripheral blood. This sequence was found in a man aged 30-40 years with COVID-19, enrolled during active disease. Read as DNA, the sequence is TGTGCCAGCAGCGTAGGGCGGGGGGCCTACGAGCAGTACTTC. The resulting protein is CASSVGRGAYEQYF.